Shown below are 5 T cell receptor beta chains from a single sample sequenced in a study of OX40 agonist ivuxolimab in advanced cancers. Repertoires were generated with immunoSEQ multiplex PCR, while TCRdb's copy carries only in-frame clones and drops some. The table shows just under 85,000 clones, with roughly 80% occurring only once. Sequences were derived from CD4+ or CD8+ T cells sorted from blood, sampled in a trial of the OX40 agonist ivuxolimab. Every receptor here comes from an adult with an advanced solid tumor such as melanoma, head and neck, liver or kidney cancer.

V and J are TRBV5-5 and TRBJ2-5, with D unclear. This CDR3 contains 10 residues. Trimming took 4 bases from V and 3 from J, leaving 1 base between them. Germline lookup yields CDR1 SGHKS and CDR2 YYEKEE (reference sequence). CDR3: CASSKETQYF. The CDR3 region has the DNA TGTGCCAGCAGCAAAGAGACCCAGTACTTC.

This clone was detected a few times. CDR3: CASRSGANQPQHF. The CDR3 bases are TGTGCCAGCAGGTCAGGGGCCAATCAGCCCCAGCATTTT. The chain combines TRBV7-9 with TRBJ1-5; D perhaps matches TRBD1 (6 bases). The V end lost 6 bases, the J end lost 3 bases, and 9 bases lay between the germline ends. The CDR3 length is 13 residues. Germline lookup yields CDR1 SEHNR and CDR2 FQNEAQ (reference sequence). The entire variable domain, with the rest obtained from reference TRBV7-9 and TRBJ1-5, is as follows: DTGVSQNPRHKITKRGQNVTFRCDPISEHNRLYWYRQTLGQGPEFLTYFQNEAQLEKSRLLSDRFSAERPKGSFSTLEIQRTEQGDSAMYLCASRSGANQPQHFGDGTRLSIL.

The CDR3 here is CASIPAGNYGYTF. The CDR3 DNA is TGTGCCAGCATCCCGGCAGGGAACTATGGCTACACCTTC. The chain carries TRBV7-9 and TRBJ1-2, with a possible D match to TRBD1 (5 bases). V was clipped by 7 bases and J by 2 bases, with 11 bases between them. Germline V gene data show CDR1 as SEHNR and CDR2 as FQNEAQ (reference sequence). The length of the CDR3 is 13 residues.

The CDR3 DNA sequence: TGTGCCAGCAGTTTCTTGGCTAGCGGGGCTCGCACAGATACGCAGTATTTT. This codes for CASSFLASGARTDTQYF. This chain links TRBV27 with TRBJ2-3; 9 nucleotides match TRBD2. Germline values: CDR1 MNHEY, CDR2 SMNVEV (reference sequence). J was trimmed by 1 base and V by 3 bases; bases with no gene match: 8. The CDR3 consists of 17 residues.

This chain links TRBV30 with TRBJ2-7; 9 positions match TRBD1. CDR1 is GTSNPN, CDR2 SVGIG, per germline (reference sequence). V shed 5 bases and J 3 bases; nucleotides not matched to a gene: 2. The CDR3 spans 12 residues. This CDR3 reads CAWAGQGYEQYF. For the CDR3, the DNA is TGTGCCTGGGCGGGACAGGGCTACGAGCAGTACTTC.